These T cell receptor beta chains were read from a single sample in a study of T cells in narcolepsy. Assay: immunoSEQ multiplex PCR; the TCRdb copy retains only in-frame clones and omits some. The repertoire holds fewer than 40,000 clones, around 75% seen once, with approximately 1% in the top ten. Sequences were obtained from CD45RA- memory CD4+ T cells from PBMCs. These receptors all come from a human donor with narcolepsy. The CDR3 runs from the conserved cysteine through the conserved F or W. A D gene is named only where the DNA matches it firmly. Clone sizes are given selectively: once, few, many, or a class where the clone is expanded.

V gene	D gene	CDR3 length	clone size	J gene	CDR3 DNA	CDR3 protein
TRBV14	TRBD2	18	NA	TRBJ2-7	TGTGCCAGCAGCCAAGATCTGAGGAGCGGGATGTATGCCCACGAGCAGTACTTC	CASSQDLRSGMYAHEQYF
TRBV7-6	NA	15	NA	TRBJ1-2	TGTGCCAGCAGCATAAAAGCAGGAGACAACTATGGCTACACCTTC	CASSIKAGDNYGYTF
TRBV4-3	NA	13	NA	TRBJ2-1	TGCGCCAGCAGCCAAGAGTTACGCAATGAGCAGTTCTTC	CASSQELRNEQFF
TRBV11-3	TRBD2	15	NA	TRBJ2-7	TGTGCCAGCAGCTTATCTTTAGCGGGGACCTACGAGCAGTACTTC	CASSLSLAGTYEQYF
TRBV28	TRBD2	13	NA	TRBJ2-7	TGTGCCATCAGTAGCGGGAGGGCCTACGAGCAGTACTTC	CAISSGRAYEQYF
TRBV4-2	TRBD2	15	once	TRBJ2-7	TGTGCCAGCAGCCAAGACGGTAGCGGGGGCTACGAGCAGTACTTC	CASSQDGSGGYEQYF
TRBV10-3	NA	13	NA	TRBJ2-7	TGTGCCATCAGTGAGAGGAATGCCTACGAGCAGTACTTC	CAISERNAYEQYF
TRBV5-6	TRBD2	15	NA	TRBJ2-7	TGTGCCAGCAGCCAACGACTAGCGGGGTCCTACGAGCAGTACTTC	CASSQRLAGSYEQYF
TRBV15	NA	14	NA	TRBJ1-2	TGTGCCACCAGCGGATGGGACGTATCGCTGGGCTACACCTTC	CATSGWDVSLGYTF
TRBV28	NA	12	once	TRBJ1-5	TGTGCCAGCAGTCGACTCAATCAGCCCCAGCATTTT	CASSRLNQPQHF
TRBV9	NA	15	NA	TRBJ2-2	TGTGCCAGCAGCGTAGCGTTGGGGGGCACCGGGGAGCTGTTTTTT	CASSVALGGTGELFF